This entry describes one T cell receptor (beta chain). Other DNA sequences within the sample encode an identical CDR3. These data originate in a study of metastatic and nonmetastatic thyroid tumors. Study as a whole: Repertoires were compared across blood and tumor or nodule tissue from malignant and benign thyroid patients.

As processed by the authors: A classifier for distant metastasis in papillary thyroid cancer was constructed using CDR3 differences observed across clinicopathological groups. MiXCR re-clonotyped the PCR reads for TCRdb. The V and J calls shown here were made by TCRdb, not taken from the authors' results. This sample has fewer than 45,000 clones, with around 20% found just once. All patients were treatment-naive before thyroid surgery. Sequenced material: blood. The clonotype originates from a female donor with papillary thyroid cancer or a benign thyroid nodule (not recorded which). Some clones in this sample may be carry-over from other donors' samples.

The CDR3 DNA reads as TGCAGTGCTAGAGACGACCTTACTGACAGGGACAAAGATGGCTACACCTTC. It is translated as CSARDDLTDRDKDGYTF. V usage is TRBV20-1 and J usage is TRBJ1-2, with 7 bases fitting TRBD1. Per germline, CDR1 DFQATT and CDR2 SNEGSKA (reference sequence). After removal of 0 bases from V and 6 bases from J, the junction contained 16 bases not matched to a gene. CDR3 length equals 17 residues.